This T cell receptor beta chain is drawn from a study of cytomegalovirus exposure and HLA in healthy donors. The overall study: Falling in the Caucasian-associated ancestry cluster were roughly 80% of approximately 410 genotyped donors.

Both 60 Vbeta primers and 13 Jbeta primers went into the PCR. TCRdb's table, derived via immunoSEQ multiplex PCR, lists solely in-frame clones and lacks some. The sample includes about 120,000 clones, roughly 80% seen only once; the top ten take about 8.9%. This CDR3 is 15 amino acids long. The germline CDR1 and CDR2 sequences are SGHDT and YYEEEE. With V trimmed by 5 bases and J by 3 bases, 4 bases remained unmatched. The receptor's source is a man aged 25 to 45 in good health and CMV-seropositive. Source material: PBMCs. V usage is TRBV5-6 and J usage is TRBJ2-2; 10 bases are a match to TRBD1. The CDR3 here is CASSGTGADTGELFF. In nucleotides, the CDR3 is TGTGCCAGCAGTGGGACAGGGGCCGACACCGGGGAGCTGTTTTTT.